Following are 29 T cell receptor beta chains from one sample sequenced in a study of cytomegalovirus exposure and HLA in healthy donors. Both 60 Vbeta primers and 13 Jbeta primers went into the PCR. Assay: immunoSEQ multiplex PCR; the TCRdb copy retains only in-frame clones and omits some. The sample contains 130,000 or so clones, about 80% of which appear only once. Sequencing was carried out using PBMCs. The receptors shown here come from a woman in her late teens or twenties in good health and CMV-seronegative.

This chain joins TRBV9 and TRBJ1-2; D perhaps matches TRBD1 (6 bases). Germline assignment: CDR1 SGDLS and CDR2 YYNGEE. This CDR3 has 15 residues. Between the trimmed V and J ends, which lost 3 bases and 7 bases, there was a span of 19 bases. As DNA, the CDR3 is TGTGCCAGCAGCGCACGACAGGTGACCTGGGTTGGCTACACCTTC. Translated: CASSARQVTWVGYTF.

As to this clone: The junction does not match germline at one end; this may be a read error. The chain uses TRBV6-5 and TRBJ2-1; D unclear. Germline CDR1 MNHEY, CDR2 SVGAGI. The CDR3 contains 14 residues. The CDR3 nucleotides read TGTGTCAGCAGTTACTCTCCATCCTACAATGAGCAGTTCTTC. Encoded protein: CVSSYSPSYNEQFF.

The J gene is TRBJ1-1, the V gene TRBV11-3; TRBD1 agrees at 10 bases. The trim removed 3 bases at V and 3 bases at J, leaving 4 bases unmatched. The germline CDR1 and CDR2 sequences are SGHNT and YENEEA. The CDR3 has 15 residues. This CDR3 reads CASSLGTGEDTEAFF. In DNA form, the CDR3 reads TGTGCCAGCAGCTTGGGGACAGGGGAGGACACTGAAGCTTTCTTT.

In this sample, this clone turned up a few times. The J gene is TRBJ1-2, the V gene TRBV6-1; possibly TRBD1 for D (5 bases). There are 15 residues in the CDR3. The germline gives CDR1 MNHNS, CDR2 SASEGT. Trimming pared 5 bases from V and 4 bases from J, leaving 17 bases between. The CDR3 is CASSRDSGIGYGYTF. CDR3 in DNA: TGTGCCAGCAGTCGCGACAGTGGTATTGGCTATGGCTACACCTTC.

The DNA for the CDR3 is TGTGCCAGCAGCTCCCCTAGGCAAGCGTATGGCTACACCTTC. Its translation is CASSSPRQAYGYTF. The chain uses TRBV5-6 and TRBJ1-2; D call uncertain. CDR3 size: 14 residues. V lost 3 bases and J lost 5, with 14 bases in between. The germline CDR1 and CDR2 sequences are SGHDT and YYEEEE.

This chain connects TRBV6-5 to TRBJ1-1; tentative D call: TRBD1 (6 bases). CDR3 size: 14 residues. Germline loops: CDR1 MNHEY, CDR2 SVGAGI. V dropped 8 bases and J dropped 2 bases, with 15 bases sitting between them. In nucleotides, the CDR3 is TGTGCCAGCGCATTCTTACAGGGAAACACTGAAGCTTTCTTT. Translated: CASAFLQGNTEAFF.

The chain employs TRBV12-5 and TRBJ2-5; a possible D gene is TRBD2 (5 bases). The CDR3 spans 15 residues. Germline V gene lookup returns CDR1 LGHNT and CDR2 FRNRAP. Between the trimmed V and J ends, which lost 0 bases and 5 bases, there was a span of 13 bases. The CDR3 loop reads CASGLVLATGETQYF. In DNA, the CDR3 is TGTGCTAGTGGTTTGGTGCTAGCAACCGGGGAGACCCAGTACTTC.

The V gene is TRBV7-6, the J gene TRBJ1-3; 10 nucleotides align to TRBD1. The length of the CDR3 is 16 residues. Per germline, CDR1 SGHVS and CDR2 FNYEAQ. With 5 bases clipped from V and 4 bases from J, the junction kept 8 bases outside the gene matches. The CDR3 region has the DNA TGTGCCAGCAGCCGCCAGGACAGGGGGTTCGGAAACACCATATATTTT. This codes for CASSRQDRGFGNTIYF.

This chain connects TRBV5-1 to TRBJ1-1, with D possibly matching TRBD1 (5 bases). CDR1 is SGHRS, CDR2 YFSETQ, per germline. The CDR3 length is 15 residues. Deletions cut 5 bases from V and 3 bases from J, with 17 bases between. The CDR3 nucleotides read TGCGCCAGCAGTTCGGGGGACTTTACGTACACTGAAGCTTTCTTT. The encoded protein is CASSSGDFTYTEAFF.

This chain uses TRBV19 with TRBJ2-6; TRBD1 aligns across 7 bases. Germline CDR1 is LNHDA and CDR2 is SQIVND (reference sequence). This CDR3 is built from 17 residues. V was pared by 1 base and J by 0 bases, with 3 bases of the junction left unmatched. CDR3 sequence: CASSIGRQGSGANVLTF. CDR3 sequence (DNA): TGTGCCAGTAGTATAGGACGACAGGGCTCTGGGGCCAACGTCCTGACTTTC. Drawing the rest from reference TRBV19 and TRBJ2-6, the complete variable domain is DGGITQSPKYLFRKEGQNVTLSCEQNLNHDAMYWYRQDPGQGLRLIYYSQIVNDFQKGDIAEGYSVSREKKESFPLTVTSAQKNPTAFYLCASSIGRQGSGANVLTFGAGSRLTVL.

V and J are TRBV5-1 and TRBJ2-5, with D possibly being TRBD1 (7 bases). The V and J ends lost 4 bases and 1 base respectively, with 14 bases between them. Germline lookup yields CDR1 SGHRS and CDR2 YFSETQ. This CDR3 region has 15 residues. CDR3 region: CASSPTGRPQETQYF. As DNA, the CDR3 is TGCGCCAGCAGCCCGACAGGGAGGCCCCAAGAGACCCAGTACTTC.

The J gene is TRBJ2-7, the V gene TRBV19; D is perhaps TRBD2 (6 bases). Germline CDR1 LNHDA, CDR2 SQIVND (reference sequence). V was trimmed by 5 bases and J by 2 bases, leaving 13 bases between them. CDR3 size: 14 residues. The DNA for the CDR3 is TGTGCCAGTAGTTACGTGGCGGGGACCTACGAGCAGTACTTC. It translates to CASSYVAGTYEQYF.

This chain joins TRBV2 and TRBJ2-7; 7 bases line up with TRBD1. This CDR3 is built from 12 residues. Germline V gene lookup returns CDR1 SNHLY and CDR2 FYNNEI. V gave up 8 bases and J gave up 3 bases; unmatched junction bases: 4. Here the CDR3 reads CASGTEFYEQYF. As DNA, the CDR3 is TGTGCCAGCGGGACAGAGTTCTACGAGCAGTACTTC.

The genes are TRBV12-5 and TRBJ1-2; D remains ambiguous. The CDR3 sequence is 12 residues long. Germline CDR1 is LGHNT and CDR2 is FRNRAP. V lost 1 base and J lost 12, with 12 bases in between. CDR3 protein: CASGLGTGVNTF. The CDR3 DNA is TGTGCTAGTGGTTTGGGTACGGGAGTGAACACCTTC.

The chain is built from TRBV6-5 and TRBJ2-7, with 9 bases fitting TRBD1. This CDR3 region has 14 residues. V was pared by 7 bases and J by 2 bases, with 6 bases of the junction left unmatched. Germline CDR1 MNHEY, CDR2 SVGAGI. The CDR3 DNA reads as TGTGCCAGCACCCCCGGGACAGGGACCTACGAGCAGTACTTC. Amino acids: CASTPGTGTYEQYF.

J is TRBJ1-3 and V is TRBV4-1, with TRBD1 matching 8 bases. The CDR3 extends over 15 amino acids. The junction had 3 bases not matched to a gene; V was cut back by 5 bases and J by 0 bases. The V gene's germline CDR1 is MGHRA and CDR2 YSYEKL. CDR3 coding DNA: TGCGCCAGCAGCGTAGACAGGGGCTCTGGAAACACCATATATTTT. Translating it yields CASSVDRGSGNTIYF.

This sequence joins TRBV29-1 and TRBJ1-1; D gene uncertain. The CDR3 has 13 residues. V gave up 4 bases and J gave up 1 base, with 10 bases separating them. Germline values: CDR1 SQVTM, CDR2 ANQGSEA. The CDR3 reads CSVVPSGNTEAFF. DNA for the CDR3: TGCAGCGTTGTACCTAGCGGGAACACTGAAGCTTTCTTT.

V usage is TRBV19 and J usage is TRBJ1-6, with TRBD1 matching over 9 bases. From germline, CDR1 is LNHDA and CDR2 SQIVND (reference sequence). The CDR3 is made up of 16 amino acids. J lost 10 bases, V lost 0 bases, and 7 bases had no gene match. In DNA form, the CDR3 reads TGTGCCAGTAGTATAGATGGGACAGGGTGGAAATCACCCCTCCACTTT. This translates into CASSIDGTGWKSPLHF.

The rearrangement joins TRBV11-3 to TRBJ2-5; 8 bases fit TRBD2. After removal of 5 bases from V and 0 bases from J, the junction contained 5 bases not matched to a gene. This CDR3 has 15 residues. The germline CDR1 and CDR2 sequences are SGHNT and YENEEA. The CDR3 coding sequence is TGTGCCAGCAGCGCAGGCGGGGGGTACCAAGAGACCCAGTACTTC. Its translation is CASSAGGGYQETQYF.

The rearrangement uses TRBV27 and TRBJ2-7, with 9 bases fitting TRBD1. The CDR3 contains 14 residues. CDR1 is MNHEY, CDR2 SMNVEV, per germline (reference sequence). V was clipped by 4 bases and J by 2 bases; unmatched bases: 3. In DNA form, the CDR3 reads TGTGCCAGCAGTTCGGGACAGGGAGCCTACGAGCAGTACTTC. Translated, it gives CASSSGQGAYEQYF.

The chain joins TRBV30 to TRBJ2-7, with 10 nucleotides matching TRBD1. Trimming removed 5 bases from V and 2 bases from J; junction bases left unmatched: 0. The CDR3 extends over 12 amino acids. CDR1 and CDR2 from the germline V gene are GTSNPN and SVGIG (reference sequence). The CDR3 DNA reads TGTGCCTGGGGACAGGGGGCCTACGAGCAGTACTTC. Translation: CAWGQGAYEQYF.

This clone was seen only a few times. The V and J genes are TRBV19 and TRBJ1-6; TRBD1 matches at 8 bases. The J segment lost 7 bases and the V segment lost 5 bases, leaving 4 bases of the junction unmatched. Germline V lookup: CDR1 LNHDA, CDR2 SQIVND (reference sequence). This CDR3 is built from 14 residues. CDR3 loop: CASSPDRDNSPLHF. In DNA form, the CDR3 reads TGTGCCAGTAGTCCGGACAGGGACAATTCACCCCTCCACTTT.

The V and J genes are TRBV7-8 and TRBJ2-7, with 8 bases that match TRBD1. The V gene's germline CDR1 is SGHVS and CDR2 FQNEAQ. This CDR3 is 15 amino acids long. The J segment lost 4 bases and the V segment lost 5 bases, leaving 10 bases of the junction unmatched. CDR3 in DNA: TGTGCCAGCAGCAACCCTGACAGGGGAGGTTACGAGCAGTACTTC. Translated: CASSNPDRGGYEQYF.

This clone was seen once. V and J are TRBV5-8 and TRBJ2-7; D is undetermined. V lost 0 bases and J lost 3, with 13 bases in between. Germline V gene data show CDR1 as SGHTS and CDR2 as YDEGEE. The CDR3 runs to 15 residues. CDR3 DNA sequence: TGTGCCAGCAGCTTGGGGTATGGCCAGCGCTACGAGCAGTACTTC. Residues: CASSLGYGQRYEQYF.

This chain links TRBV10-2 with TRBJ1-6; TRBD1 aligns across 7 bases. The CDR3 totals 14 residues. Germline V gene sequence: CDR1 WSHSY, CDR2 SAAADI. V gave up 6 bases and J gave up 7 bases; unmatched junction bases: 6. The CDR3 sequence: CASSAGTENSPLHF. The CDR3 bases are TGCGCCAGCAGCGCCGGGACAGAAAATTCACCCCTCCACTTT.

The CDR3 nucleotides are TGTGCCAGCTCACCGATGGGGGCCACTGAAGCTTTCTTT. Encoded protein: CASSPMGATEAFF. This rearrangement joins TRBV18 to TRBJ1-1; TRBD1 is a possible D gene (6 bases). The CDR3 runs to 13 residues. CDR1 KGHSH and CDR2 LQKENI come from the germline V gene. The V and J ends lost 3 bases and 4 bases respectively, with 9 bases between them. The full variable domain, rest sourced from reference TRBV18 and TRBJ1-1, is NAGVMQNPRHLVRRRGQEARLRCSPMKGHSHVYWYRQLPEEGLKFMVYLQKENIIDESGMPKERFSAEFPKEGPSILRIQQVVRGDSAAYFCASSPMGATEAFFGQGTRLTVV.

The chain couples TRBV7-2 to TRBJ2-4; tentatively, D is TRBD1 (5 bases). Trimming took 4 bases from V and 8 from J, leaving 24 bases between them. Per the germline V gene, CDR1 is SGHTA and CDR2 is FQGNSA. This CDR3 contains 17 residues. The CDR3 here is CASSSPFEGALFDIQYF. CDR3 DNA: TGTGCCAGCAGCTCGCCCTTCGAAGGGGCGCTGTTCGACATTCAGTACTTC.

The rearrangement joins TRBV30 to TRBJ1-1; no reliable D call. V was clipped by 4 bases and J by 10 bases, with 16 bases between them. Germline V lookup: CDR1 GTSNPN, CDR2 SVGIG (reference sequence). CDR3 length: 12 residues. CDR3: CAWKPSSGLAFF. The CDR3 DNA reads TGTGCCTGGAAGCCATCGAGCGGGCTAGCTTTCTTT.

The table lists this clone with a count of one. The rearrangement links TRBV11-2 to TRBJ2-7, with D possibly TRBD2 on 5 matching bases. Trimming took off 2 bases at V and 2 bases at J, with 13 bases between the two ends. Germline V CDR1 and CDR2: SGHAT, FQNNGV. This CDR3 comprises 15 residues. CDR3 region: CASSLSSYGTYEQYF. CDR3 bases: TGTGCCAGCAGCTTATCTAGCTACGGAACCTACGAGCAGTACTTC.